Below, one T cell receptor (beta chain) is given with its context. As yet, its antigen is unknown. This record comes from a study of T-cell memory formation after mild COVID-19. This CDR3 is 15 amino acids long. Trimming took 1 base from V and 7 from J, leaving 18 bases between them. Germline values: CDR1 SGHKS, CDR2 YYEKEE (reference sequence). Study-level findings and limits: Contracting CD4+ clones sat mainly in CM and EM; CD8+ in EMRA.

Using constant-segment primers, 5'RACE produced TCR alpha and TCR beta cDNA libraries carrying sample barcodes and UMIs. TCRdb independently ran MiXCR on the 5' RACE reads; one entry per CDR3 protein. The table includes 400,000 to 500,000 distinct CDR3 sequences, approximately 18% detected once. The chain combines TRBV5-5 with TRBJ2-7; D is uncertain. The sequence was obtained from a man between 18 and 29 years old who had mild COVID-19 (a few samples of this study predate the infection). Cell type and time point are not known. The sequencing input was PBMCs or a T cell subset sorted from them (not recorded which). The CDR3 DNA reads as TGTGCCAGCAGCTTGTCCGCTGTGGGTCCCGGGGAGCAGTACTTC. Its protein is CASSLSAVGPGEQYF.